Each of the 17 T cell receptor beta chains below was sequenced from the same sample in a study of cytomegalovirus exposure and HLA in healthy donors. Researchers ran the PCR with 60 Vbeta and 13 Jbeta primers. The repertoire was sequenced with immunoSEQ multiplex PCR; TCRdb's copy has only in-frame clones and lacks some. The sample holds around 300,000 clones; under 80% are singletons and the top ten take under 2.5%. The sample consisted of PBMCs. The receptor source for this set is a female donor in good health and CMV-seronegative.

The chain has TRBV19 and TRBJ1-1; tentatively, D is TRBD1 (5 bases). CDR1 and CDR2 from the germline V gene are LNHDA and SQIVND (reference sequence). V shed 5 bases and J shed 5 bases, with 12 bases lying between them. The CDR3 covers 13 residues. CDR3 loop: CASSSSGETEAFF. CDR3 nucleotide sequence: TGTGCCAGTAGTTCGTCGGGGGAAACTGAAGCTTTCTTT. The full variable domain, rest sourced from reference TRBV19 and TRBJ1-1, is DGGITQSPKYLFRKEGQNVTLSCEQNLNHDAMYWYRQDPGQGLRLIYYSQIVNDFQKGDIAEGYSVSREKKESFPLTVTSAQKNPTAFYLCASSSSGETEAFFGQGTRLTVV.

A few counts support this clone. The chain links TRBV18 to TRBJ2-5; TRBD2 is a possible D gene (6 bases). This CDR3 contains 15 residues. The ends were cut back, 3 bases at V and 1 base at J, with 12 bases in the middle. Germline assignment: CDR1 KGHSH and CDR2 LQKENI. The CDR3 sequence: CASSPRPGSQETQYF. CDR3 sequence (DNA): TGTGCCAGCTCACCGAGGCCCGGGAGCCAAGAGACCCAGTACTTC.

The rearrangement links TRBV5-1 to TRBJ2-1; TRBD1 matches at 7 bases. Germline loops: CDR1 SGHRS, CDR2 YFSETQ. Losses at the gene ends were 0 bases for V and 4 bases for J; bases not matched to a gene: 4. This CDR3 has 15 residues. The CDR3 sequence: CASSLEGTAYNEQFF. The CDR3 DNA reads TGCGCCAGCAGCTTGGAAGGGACAGCATACAATGAGCAGTTCTTC.

The count of this clone is one. This chain joins TRBV10-3 and TRBJ1-5; TRBD1 agrees at 9 bases. V lost 4 bases to trimming and J lost 8 bases; unmatched junction nucleotides: 6. The CDR3 extends over 14 amino acids. Germline assignment: CDR1 ENHRY and CDR2 SYGVKD. The CDR3 sequence is CAISATGGVKPQHF. CDR3 in DNA: TGTGCCATCAGTGCTACAGGGGGCGTAAAGCCCCAGCATTTT.

The chain combines TRBV11-3 with TRBJ1-3; 10 nucleotides align to TRBD1. The CDR3 runs to 20 residues. Germline-derived CDR1 and CDR2 are SGHNT and YENEEA. V gave up 0 bases and J gave up 0 bases; unmatched junction bases: 11. The CDR3 region has the DNA TGTGCCAGCAGCTTAGAGGGGGTTAAGGGACAGGGGAGCTCTGGAAACACCATATATTTT. Its translation is CASSLEGVKGQGSSGNTIYF.

The chain uses TRBV6-1 and TRBJ2-5; 12 bases agree with TRBD1. Per germline, CDR1 MNHNS and CDR2 SASEGT. After removal of 6 bases from V and 5 bases from J, the junction contained 4 bases not matched to a gene. This CDR3 spans 14 amino acids. In DNA, the CDR3 is TGTGCCAGCAGGGGACAGGGGGCAGTTGAGACCCAGTACTTC. The encoded protein is CASRGQGAVETQYF.

The chain has TRBV19 and TRBJ1-1; tentatively, D is TRBD1 (6 bases). The CDR3 totals 14 residues. Germline loops: CDR1 LNHDA, CDR2 SQIVND (reference sequence). The germline V and J ends were trimmed by 7 bases and 5 bases, with 17 bases remaining between them. CDR3 residues: CASTNGGARTEAFF. The CDR3 DNA is TGTGCCAGTACCAATGGGGGGGCGAGGACTGAAGCTTTCTTT.

This clone was seen a few times. The V call is TRBV5-6, the J call TRBJ2-5; maybe TRBD2 (5 bases). CDR3 size: 14 residues. Germline values: CDR1 SGHDT, CDR2 YYEEEE. V dropped 0 bases and J dropped 3 bases, with 9 bases sitting between them. The CDR3 protein is CASSLAGIKETQYF. In DNA, the CDR3 is TGTGCCAGCAGCTTGGCCGGGATAAAAGAGACCCAGTACTTC.

The genes are TRBV7-9 and TRBJ2-7, with D perhaps TRBD1 (5 bases). The CDR3 extends over 13 amino acids. Trimming removed 5 bases from V and 2 bases from J, with 10 bases in between. CDR1 is SEHNR, CDR2 FQNEAQ, per germline (reference sequence). For the CDR3, the DNA is TGTGCCAGCAGCACGACAGAAACCTACGAGCAGTACTTC. It encodes CASSTTETYEQYF.

J is TRBJ1-2 and V is TRBV6-5, with D perhaps TRBD1 (6 bases). CDR3 length equals 13 residues. V lost 2 bases and J 6 bases, leaving 10 bases between the germline ends. Germline assignment: CDR1 MNHEY and CDR2 SVGAGI. The CDR3 sequence is CASSYGGFDGYTF. The CDR3 DNA follows: TGTGCCAGCAGTTACGGGGGCTTCGATGGCTACACCTTC.

This chain uses TRBV7-2 with TRBJ2-3, with 10 bases matching TRBD2. Germline V gene lookup returns CDR1 SGHTA and CDR2 FQGNSA. Trimming removed 10 bases from V and 3 bases from J; junction bases left unmatched: 13. The CDR3 has 16 amino acids. The CDR3 sequence: CAISQGLAGVTDTQYF. CDR3 sequence (DNA): TGTGCCATCTCCCAGGGGCTAGCGGGAGTTACAGATACGCAGTATTTT.

V is TRBV2 and J is TRBJ2-4; D gene ambiguous. Germline CDR1 and CDR2: SNHLY and FYNNEI. V lost 6 bases to trimming and J lost 0 bases, with 6 bases between them. The CDR3 covers 13 residues. The CDR3 DNA reads as TGTGCCAGCAGATCAGGAGCCAAAAACATTCAGTACTTC. Its translation is CASRSGAKNIQYF.

The V and J genes are TRBV4-1 and TRBJ1-2; TRBD1 aligns across 8 bases. CDR3 length: 15 residues. V shed 0 bases and J 4 bases; nucleotides not matched to a gene: 4. Looked up from germline, CDR1 is MGHRA and CDR2 is YSYEKL. The CDR3 sequence: CASSQDRGTGYGYTF. In nucleotides, the CDR3 is TGCGCCAGCAGCCAAGATCGGGGGACAGGCTATGGCTACACCTTC.

Only a few counts were recorded for this clone. The V call is TRBV6-1, the J call TRBJ2-7, with D perhaps matching TRBD2 (5 bases). Trimming stripped 1 base from V and 0 bases from J, with 7 bases between. This CDR3 contains 14 residues. Germline values: CDR1 MNHNS, CDR2 SASEGT. The CDR3 reads CASSEERYSYEQYF. CDR3 bases: TGTGCCAGCAGTGAAGAGCGGTACTCCTACGAGCAGTACTTC.

The V and J genes are TRBV15 and TRBJ2-1, with a weak D call TRBD2 (6 bases). The V end was cut by 0 bases, the J end by 0 bases, with 12 bases between. Germline lookup yields CDR1 LNHNV and CDR2 YYDKDF (reference sequence). The CDR3 is made up of 17 amino acids. CDR3 bases: TGTGCCACCAGCAGAGATCGTGCGGGGCGCTCCTACAATGAGCAGTTCTTC. Its translation is CATSRDRAGRSYNEQFF.

V and J are TRBV25-1 and TRBJ1-1; D is uncertain. The CDR3 covers 12 residues. Germline V gives CDR1 MGHDK, CDR2 SYGVNS. Trimming pared 3 bases from V and 6 bases from J, leaving 8 bases between. This chain's CDR3 is CASSDSEAEAFF. CDR3 DNA: TGTGCCAGCAGTGATTCGGAGGCTGAAGCTTTCTTT.

J is TRBJ1-2 and V is TRBV2; possible D gene TRBD1, 6 bases. With 2 bases removed from V and 4 bases from J, the gap between germline ends came to 14 bases. Germline V gives CDR1 SNHLY, CDR2 FYNNEI. The CDR3 is 15 amino acids. CDR3 DNA: TGTGCCAGCAGTGAAACGGGGGGCGCTTCCTATGGCTACACCTTC. Its protein is CASSETGGASYGYTF. Complete variable domain (other parts from reference TRBV2 and TRBJ1-2): EPEVTQTPSHQVTQMGQEVILRCVPISNHLYFYWYRQILGQKVEFLVSFYNNEISEKSEIFDDQFSVERPDGSNFTLKIRSTKLEDSAMYFCASSETGGASYGYTFGSGTRLTVV.